This T cell receptor beta chain emerged from a study of T cells in Graves' hyperthyroidism and ophthalmopathy. Each ophthalmopathy patient scored at least 3 on the Clinical Activity Score and at least 4 on NOSPECS grade, with duration under 3 months. Germline V gene sequence: CDR1 LGHDT, CDR2 YNNKEL (reference sequence). Trimming took 6 bases from V and 6 from J, leaving 18 bases between them. The CDR3 loop spans 15 amino acids. It was RNA transcripts that yielded the amplified TCR beta CDR3 regions. The HTBI set primed first-round TCR CDR3 RT-PCR. Via MiXCR, TCRdb re-called the multiplex PCR reads, giving one row per CDR3 protein. This repertoire shows approximately 690,000 distinct CDR3 sequences, around 21% found once; its top ten account for 34%. Study observations and caveats: Prediction of ophthalmopathy progression came a median approximately 7 months pre-onset. Most thyroid clonotypes that were expanded above 0.001 also turned up in blood.

As regards this clonotype: Its antigen is still unknown.

This receptor was taken from a man aged 25 to 40 with Graves' ophthalmopathy. The chain is built from TRBV3-1 and TRBJ2-1; D gene uncertain. Sequences were obtained from blood. CDR3 nucleotides: TGTGCCAGCAGTTATAGGGCCCGGCCCGGCAATGAGCAGTTCTTC. Protein sequence: CASSYRARPGNEQFF.